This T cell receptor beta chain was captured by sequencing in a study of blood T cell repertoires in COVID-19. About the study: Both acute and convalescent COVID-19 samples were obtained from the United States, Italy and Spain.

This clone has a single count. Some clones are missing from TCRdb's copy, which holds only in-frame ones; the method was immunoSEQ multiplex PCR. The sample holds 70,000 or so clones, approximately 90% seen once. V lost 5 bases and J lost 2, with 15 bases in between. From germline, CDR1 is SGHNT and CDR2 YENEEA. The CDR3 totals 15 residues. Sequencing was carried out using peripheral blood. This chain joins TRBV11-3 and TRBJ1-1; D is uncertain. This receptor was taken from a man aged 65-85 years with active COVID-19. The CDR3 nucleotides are TGTGCCAGCAGCCCCCAAACAGCTCTCAACACTGAAGCTTTCTTT. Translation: CASSPQTALNTEAFF.